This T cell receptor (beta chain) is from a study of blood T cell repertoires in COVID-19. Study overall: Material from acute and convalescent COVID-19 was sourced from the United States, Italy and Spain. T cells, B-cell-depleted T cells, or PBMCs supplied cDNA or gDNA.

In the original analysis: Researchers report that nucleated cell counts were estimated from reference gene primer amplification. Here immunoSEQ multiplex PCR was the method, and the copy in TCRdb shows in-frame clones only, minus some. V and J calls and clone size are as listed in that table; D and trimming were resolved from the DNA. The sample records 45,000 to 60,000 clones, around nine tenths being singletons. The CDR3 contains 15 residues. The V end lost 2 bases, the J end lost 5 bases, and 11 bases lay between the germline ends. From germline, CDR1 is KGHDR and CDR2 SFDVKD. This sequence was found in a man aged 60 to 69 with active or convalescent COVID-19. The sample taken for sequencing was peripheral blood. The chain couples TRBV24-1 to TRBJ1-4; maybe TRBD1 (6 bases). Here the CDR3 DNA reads TGTGCCACCAGTGATTCCCGGGACAACAATGAAAAACTGTTTTTT. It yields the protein CATSDSRDNNEKLFF.